These T cell receptor beta chains were read from a single sample in a study of cytomegalovirus exposure and HLA in healthy donors. Assay used: immunoSEQ multiplex PCR; TCRdb lists only in-frame clones, some missing. The sample yields roughly 200,000 clones, roughly 80% seen once. The sequenced sample consisted of PBMCs. The receptor set was obtained from a woman in her 30s in good health and CMV-seronegative. CDR3s include the opening cysteine and the closing phenylalanine or tryptophan. The D gene is left open where the match is weak. Rows give clone size only sometimes, using once, few, many, or a class for an expanded clone.

j_gene | abundance | d_gene | v_gene | CDR3nt | CDR3aa
TRBJ2-7 | NA | NA | TRBV4-1 | TGCGCCAGCAGCCTCCGAGCGGAAGGCTACGAGCAGTACTTC | CASSLRAEGYEQYF
TRBJ1-2 | NA | NA | TRBV6-6 | TGTGCCAGCAGTGGTCACGAGCGGATTCTTAACTATGGCTACACCTTC | CASSGHERILNYGYTF
TRBJ2-5 | NA | TRBD2 | TRBV7-8 | TGTGCCAGCAGCCCTCGACTAGCGCTGTACCAAGAGACCCAGTACTTC | CASSPRLALYQETQYF
TRBJ2-3 | NA | NA | TRBV6-4 | TGTGCCAGCAGTGACTTGGTGGGGGGTAGAGATACGCAGTATTTT | CASSDLVGGRDTQYF
TRBJ1-1 | once | NA | TRBV19 | TGTGCCAGTAGTATTAGGGGCATGAACACTGAAGCTTTCTTT | CASSIRGMNTEAFF
TRBJ1-4 | NA | NA | TRBV9 | TGTGCCAGCAGCGGGGGCCCAGTTGCGACTAATGAAAAACTGTTTTTT | CASSGGPVATNEKLFF
TRBJ2-7 | NA | NA | TRBV5-1 | TGCGCCAGCAGCTTGGTTTGGACAGACTACGAGCAGTACTTC | CASSLVWTDYEQYF
TRBJ2-3 | NA | NA | TRBV11-3 | TGTGCCAGCAGCATATCGGGGGGCACAGATACGCAGTATTTT | CASSISGGTDTQYF
TRBJ1-3 | NA | TRBD1 | TRBV10-3 | TGTGCCATCAGCCGGACAGGGGGCGGTGGAAACACCATATATTTT | CAISRTGGGGNTIYF
TRBJ1-6 | few | TRBD1 | TRBV5-1 | TGCGCCAGCAGCCCCGGGACAGGGAATTCACCCCTCCACTTT | CASSPGTGNSPLHF
TRBJ1-2 | NA | NA | TRBV10-3 | TGTGCCACTTTAGGGGTTCCTCAGCCCTATGGCTACACCTTC | CATLGVPQPYGYTF
TRBJ2-1 | NA | TRBD1 | TRBV7-8 | TGTGCCAGCAGCTCTTCCAGGGGGCGACTACTCTACAATGAGCAGTTCTTC | CASSSSRGRLLYNEQFF
TRBJ2-2 | NA | NA | TRBV7-3 | TGTGCCAGCAGCTCTTACGGGGAGCTGTTTTTT | CASSSYGELFF
TRBJ2-5 | NA | NA | TRBV27 | TGTGCCAGCAGTTTAGCCAGGGGAGGGTCTCCACAGTACTTC | CASSLARGGSPQYF
TRBJ2-7 | NA | TRBD2 | TRBV18 | TGTGCCAGCTCACTTCTACTAGCGGGGGGGCCGGTCTACGAGCAGTACTTC | CASSLLLAGGPVYEQYF
TRBJ1-1 | NA | NA | TRBV10-3 | TGTGCCATGGCCGCGTCACAGGTCGGTGTCACTGAAGCTTTCTTT | CAMAASQVGVTEAFF
TRBJ2-7 | NA | TRBD2 | TRBV6-5 | TGTGCCAGCAGTAGAGGGACTAGCGTGTACTTC | CASSRGTSVYF
TRBJ1-1 | NA | NA | TRBV5-6 | TGTGCCAGCAGCTTGGTGGCTTCTGGGAACACTGAAGCTTTCTTT | CASSLVASGNTEAFF
TRBJ2-3 | NA | NA | TRBV5-1 | TGCGCCAGCAGCCCGGGGGTGACAGATACGCAGTATTTT | CASSPGVTDTQYF
TRBJ1-3 | NA | TRBD1 | TRBV18 | TGTGCCAGCTCATCGGACAGGGTTTTGGCTGGAAACACCATATATTTT | CASSSDRVLAGNTIYF